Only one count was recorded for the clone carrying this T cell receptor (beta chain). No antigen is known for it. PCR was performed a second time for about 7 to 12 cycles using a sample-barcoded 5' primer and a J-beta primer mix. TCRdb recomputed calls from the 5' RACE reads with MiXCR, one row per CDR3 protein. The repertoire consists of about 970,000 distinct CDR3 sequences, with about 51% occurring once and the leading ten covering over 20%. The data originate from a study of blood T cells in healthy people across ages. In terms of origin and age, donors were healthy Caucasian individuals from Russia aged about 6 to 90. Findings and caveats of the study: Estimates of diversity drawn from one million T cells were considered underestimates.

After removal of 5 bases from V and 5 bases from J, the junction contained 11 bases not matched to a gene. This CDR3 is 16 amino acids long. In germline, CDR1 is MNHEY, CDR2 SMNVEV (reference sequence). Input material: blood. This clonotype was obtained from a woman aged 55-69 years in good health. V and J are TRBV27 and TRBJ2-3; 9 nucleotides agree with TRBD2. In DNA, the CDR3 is TGTGCCAGCAGTAAAGGACTAGCGTGGGGGAGAGATACGCAGTATTTT. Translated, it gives CASSKGLAWGRDTQYF.